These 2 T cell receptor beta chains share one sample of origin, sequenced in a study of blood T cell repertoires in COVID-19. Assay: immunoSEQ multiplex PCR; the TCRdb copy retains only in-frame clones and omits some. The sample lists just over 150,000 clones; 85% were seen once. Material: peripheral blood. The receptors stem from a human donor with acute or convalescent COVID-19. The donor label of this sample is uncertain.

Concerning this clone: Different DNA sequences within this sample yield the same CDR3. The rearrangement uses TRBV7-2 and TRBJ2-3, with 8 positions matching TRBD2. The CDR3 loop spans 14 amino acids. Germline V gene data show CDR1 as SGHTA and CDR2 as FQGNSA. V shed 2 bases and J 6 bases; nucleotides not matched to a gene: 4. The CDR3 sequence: CASSLSGGRDTQYF. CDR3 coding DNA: TGTGCCAGCAGCTTAAGCGGGGGTAGGGATACGCAGTATTTT.

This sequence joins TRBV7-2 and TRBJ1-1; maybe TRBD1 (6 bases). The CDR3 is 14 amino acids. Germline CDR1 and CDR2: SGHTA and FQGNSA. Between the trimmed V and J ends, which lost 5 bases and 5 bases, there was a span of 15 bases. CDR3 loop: CASSRSGRGTEAFF. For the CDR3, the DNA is TGTGCCAGCAGCCGCTCGGGTAGGGGGACTGAAGCTTTCTTT.